A single count supports the clone carrying this T cell receptor beta chain. Its cognate antigen is unknown. Trimming took 7 bases from V and 5 from J; bases not matched to a gene: 5. This CDR3 is built from 13 residues. The germline V gene has CDR1 MNHNS and CDR2 SASEGT. Clones were read by immunoSEQ multiplex PCR, and TCRdb kept only the in-frame ones, dropping some. Of some 78,000 clones listed, around four fifths are singletons. This sample is drawn from a study of T cells in localized non-small cell lung cancer. General study points: Highest T cell clonality was seen in uninvolved adjacent lung, surpassing that measured in tumor. Among the top 100 tumor clones, a median around 57 appeared in adjacent lung.

The origin of this receptor is a man aged 40 to 70 with stage I lung adenocarcinoma. The sample was peripheral blood, taken before any cancer treatment. This chain links TRBV6-1 with TRBJ2-7, with 10 bases lining up with TRBD2. In DNA, the CDR3 is TGTGCCAGCACCAGGACTAGCGGTAACGAGCAGTACTTC. It codes for CASTRTSGNEQYF.